The rows below give T cell receptor beta chains drawn from one sample of a study of early T cells in non-severe SARS-CoV-2 infection. Each CDR3 protein gets one entry after TCRdb re-called the 5' RACE reads with MiXCR. The sample has approximately 71,000 distinct CDR3 sequences, roughly 10% seen once. The sequenced sample consisted of whole blood. The receptors originated from an adult who was a healthcare worker with PCR-confirmed SARS-CoV-2 infection or an uninfected control (not recorded which). The CDR3 runs from the conserved cysteine through the conserved F or W. Fields, in order: clone size, D gene, V gene, J gene, CDR3 DNA, CDR3 protein. A D gene is named only where the DNA matches it firmly. Expanded clones are given a class, and other clones once, few, many or no size at all.

many	TRBD2	TRBV6-4	TRBJ2-1	TGTGCCAGCAGTGCTCAGCGGGAGTCCGGTGAGCAGTTCTTC	CASSAQRESGEQFF
.	TRBD1	TRBV19	TRBJ1-1	TGTGCCAGTAGTCAACAGGGGACCACTGAAGCTTTCTTT	CASSQQGTTEAFF
.	.	TRBV13	TRBJ1-1	TGTGCCAGCAGCCCCCGGGGGGCCGACACTGAAGCTTTCTTT	CASSPRGADTEAFF
.	.	TRBV20-1	TRBJ1-3	TGCAGTGCCCACCTGAAGGCCTCTCGTGACACCATATATTTT	CSAHLKASRDTIYF
.	.	TRBV6-2/TRBV6-3	TRBJ2-7	TGTGCCAGCAGTTCCATCACCTACGAGCAGTACTTC	CASSSITYEQYF
.	TRBD1	TRBV2	TRBJ2-7	TGTGCCAGCACTCTCCTGGGACAGAACTACGAGCAGTACTTC	CASTLLGQNYEQYF
many	.	TRBV7-2	TRBJ2-7	TGTGCCAGCAGCTTAATGGGGGCGCAGGGCTACGAGCAGTACTTC	CASSLMGAQGYEQYF
.	.	TRBV20-1	TRBJ2-3	TGCAGTGCTAGAGATCTCAGCGGTCATCGCACAGATACGCAGTATTTT	CSARDLSGHRTDTQYF
few	.	TRBV13	TRBJ2-6	TGTGCCAGCAGCCCCCCGACAGGCTCCTCTGGGGCCAACGTCCTGACTTTC	CASSPPTGSSGANVLTF
.	.	TRBV3-1	TRBJ2-5	TGTGCCAGCAGCCATCGTGCAGAGACCCAGTACTTC	CASSHRAETQYF
few	TRBD2	TRBV5-1	TRBJ2-5	TGCGCCAGCAGCTTGGAGGCGGGAGCAGAGACCCAGTACTTC	CASSLEAGAETQYF
.	.	TRBV20-1	TRBJ2-3	TGCAGTGCTCCGGGGTCCAGGTACACAGATACGCAGTATTTT	CSAPGSRYTDTQYF
many	.	TRBV28	TRBJ2-7	TGTGCCAGCAGTTTAGGGACATCCTTATTGTGGCAGTACTTC	CASSLGTSLLWQYF
.	TRBD1	TRBV6-6	TRBJ1-4	TGTGCCAGCAGTTACACGGACAGGGGGGACGGGAGTGAAAAACTGTTTTTT	CASSYTDRGDGSEKLFF
few	TRBD1	TRBV14	TRBJ2-5	TGTGCCAGCAGACCCGGGACAGGGCCTTCTGGGACCCAGTACTTC	CASRPGTGPSGTQYF
many	.	TRBV21-1	TRBJ2-7	TGTGCCAGCAGACCAATGAACGAGCAGTACTTC	CASRPMNEQYF
many	.	TRBV7-9	TRBJ1-1	TGTGCCAGCAGCTTATCAGGCACTGAAGTTTTCTTT	CASSLSGTEVFF
.	.	TRBV7-9	TRBJ2-3	TGTGCCAGCAGCTCCCCACCCCCGACAGCCTACTCTAGCACAGATACGCAGTATTTT	CASSSPPPTAYSSTDTQYF
many	.	TRBV11-2	TRBJ1-3	TGTGCCAGCAGCACAGGTCGTGCTGGAAACACCATATATTTT	CASSTGRAGNTIYF
.	.	TRBV3-1	TRBJ2-7	TGTGCCAGCAGCTGGGGTCTCACTCCGGAGACCTCCTACGAGCAGTACTTC	CASSWGLTPETSYEQYF
many	TRBD1	TRBV4-1	TRBJ1-2	TGCGCCAGCAGCCCCTACTCAGGGGGTGATAACTATGGCTACACCTTC	CASSPYSGGDNYGYTF
few	.	TRBV29-1	TRBJ2-6	TGCAGCGTTGAAGGTGTCGGCCTCGAGGGGGCCAACGTCCTGACTTTC	CSVEGVGLEGANVLTF
few	.	TRBV5-1	TRBJ2-1	TGCGCCAGCAGCTTTAGGGGAGAGCTGTCTATCCACAATGAGCAGTTCTTC	CASSFRGELSIHNEQFF
many	.	TRBV28	TRBJ1-1	TGTGCCAGCAGTTTTGAAACTGAAGCTTTCTTT	CASSFETEAFF
once	TRBD2	TRBV29-1	TRBJ2-2	TGCAGCGCTATGGGAGGGGCGGCGAACACCGGGGAGCTGTTTTTT	CSAMGGAANTGELFF
.	.	TRBV5-1	TRBJ2-7	TGCGCCAGCAGCTTGGATCCCACCTACGAGCAGTACTTC	CASSLDPTYEQYF
.	.	TRBV6-5	TRBJ2-7	TGTGCCAGCAGTTCCTTCGGGACTCGGAGCTCCTACGAGCAGTACTTC	CASSSFGTRSSYEQYF
.	.	TRBV2	TRBJ2-1	TGTGCCAGCAGTGGCCGGAAGCGGGTCTCCTACAATGAGCAGTTCTTC	CASSGRKRVSYNEQFF
few	TRBD2	TRBV2	TRBJ2-5	TGTGCCAGCAGGAATAGCGGGACCTACGAGACCCAGTACTTC	CASRNSGTYETQYF
.	.	TRBV2	TRBJ2-1	TGTGCCAGCAGGGGGTCCGGGCCGACGTTGGGAAATGAGCAGTTCTTC	CASRGSGPTLGNEQFF
many	TRBD2	TRBV4-3	TRBJ2-1	TGCGCCAGCAGCCACACTAGCGGGGGTGTCAATGAGCAGTTCTTC	CASSHTSGGVNEQFF
.	TRBD2	TRBV5-4	TRBJ2-3	TGTGCCAGCAGCCTGGGACTAGCGGGAGCGTCTTCAGATACGCAGTATTTT	CASSLGLAGASSDTQYF
many	.	TRBV28	TRBJ2-7	TGTGCCAGCAGTTTATCCGGACGAAGTTACGAGCAGTACTTC	CASSLSGRSYEQYF
.	.	TRBV28	TRBJ2-7	TGTGCCACCTGGGGCCCTACTAGCTACGAGCAGTACTTC	CATWGPTSYEQYF
many	TRBD2	TRBV19	TRBJ2-1	TGTGCCAGTAGCTCGGGACTAGCGGAGGCCCGATCGTACAATGAGCAGTTCTTC	CASSSGLAEARSYNEQFF
few	.	TRBV28	TRBJ2-5	TGTGCCAGCAGCCGCGGGAAACAAGAGACCCAGTACTTC	CASSRGKQETQYF
few	TRBD1	TRBV2	TRBJ2-7	TGTGCCAGCAGTGAGGGACAGGATTGGGCCTACGAGCAGTACTTC	CASSEGQDWAYEQYF
many	TRBD1	TRBV7-6	TRBJ2-7	TGTGCCAGCAGCCAAGACAGGGGAGGCGAGCAGTACTTC	CASSQDRGGEQYF
.	TRBD1	TRBV6-5	TRBJ2-1	TGTGCCAGCAGTTACCCAGACGGACAGGGGGACAATGAGCAGTTCTTC	CASSYPDGQGDNEQFF
few	.	TRBV12-3/TRBV12-4	TRBJ1-1	TGTGCCAGCAGCTCCGCGTATGAAGCTTTCTTT	CASSSAYEAFF
.	.	TRBV12-3/TRBV12-4	TRBJ2-1	TGTGCCAGCAGTTTTTGGGACCCTTCCTACAATGAGCAGTTCTTC	CASSFWDPSYNEQFF
few	.	TRBV28	TRBJ2-3	TGTGCCAGCAGTTTCTCGTCCTGGGATACGCAGTATTTT	CASSFSSWDTQYF
.	TRBD2	TRBV7-8	TRBJ2-1	TGTGCCAGCAGCCCAACTAGCGGAATATCCTACAATGAGCAGTTCTTC	CASSPTSGISYNEQFF
few	.	TRBV6-1	TRBJ2-3	TGTGCCAGCAGTGAGATGGGGGATACGCAGTATTTT	CASSEMGDTQYF
.	.	TRBV4-1	TRBJ1-6	TGCGCCAGCAGCCAAGAGGACGGAAGCTCCTATAATTCACCCCTCCACTTT	CASSQEDGSSYNSPLHF
many	TRBD2	TRBV6-6	TRBJ2-3	TGTGCCAGCACCTCGGGGGGTTATAGATTCACAGATACGCAGTATTTT	CASTSGGYRFTDTQYF
few	.	TRBV7-9	TRBJ1-1	TGTGCCAGCAGCTTAGGCAAGAACACTGAAGCTTTCTTT	CASSLGKNTEAFF
few	.	TRBV6-5	TRBJ2-2	TGTGCCAGCATGGCAGGGCTGAGTTACGGGGAGCTGTTTTTT	CASMAGLSYGELFF
many	TRBD2	TRBV7-2	TRBJ2-7	TGTGCCAGCAGCTTAGTGGCTAGCGGGGGCTACGAGCAGTACTTC	CASSLVASGGYEQYF
few	TRBD1	TRBV10-3	TRBJ2-2	TGTGCCATTGGGACAGACTTAATCGGGGAGCTGTTTTTT	CAIGTDLIGELFF
many	.	TRBV12-5	TRBJ2-1	TGTGCTAGTGGTTCGGCAGGTAATGAGCAGTTCTTC	CASGSAGNEQFF
many	TRBD2	TRBV20-1	TRBJ2-1	TGCAGTGCTAGAGGCAGACTAGCGGGTAGGAATGAGCAGTTCTTC	CSARGRLAGRNEQFF
many	.	TRBV28	TRBJ1-4	TGTGCCAGCAGTCCCCTGACCGTCGGGTTTACTAATGAAAAACTGTTTTTT	CASSPLTVGFTNEKLFF
few	.	TRBV20-1	TRBJ1-6	TGCAGTGCTCCACAAGTGGGGGAACCCCTCCACTTT	CSAPQVGEPLHF
few	.	TRBV5-1	TRBJ2-3	TGCGCCAGCAGCTTGGCGGCGGGACTCTCTAGCACAGATACGCAGTATTTT	CASSLAAGLSSTDTQYF
few	TRBD2	TRBV9	TRBJ2-3	TGTGCCAGCAGCGTAGGAGGAGCTAGCGGGGCCGGGGATACGCAGTATTTT	CASSVGGASGAGDTQYF
.	.	TRBV21-1	TRBJ2-1	TGTGCCAGCAGCAAAGGCGATCAAAATGAGCAGTTCTTC	CASSKGDQNEQFF
few	.	TRBV19	TRBJ2-3	TGTGCCAGTACAGGGACAGATACGCAGTATTTT	CASTGTDTQYF
many	.	TRBV18	TRBJ1-2	TGTGCCAGCTCACCACCTCTCGTATCGGGAGTTCTAATCTATGGCTACACCTTC	CASSPPLVSGVLIYGYTF
many	TRBD2	TRBV10-3	TRBJ2-3	TGTGCCATCGGCCCGACTAGCGGGAGCACAGATACGCAGTATTTT	CAIGPTSGSTDTQYF